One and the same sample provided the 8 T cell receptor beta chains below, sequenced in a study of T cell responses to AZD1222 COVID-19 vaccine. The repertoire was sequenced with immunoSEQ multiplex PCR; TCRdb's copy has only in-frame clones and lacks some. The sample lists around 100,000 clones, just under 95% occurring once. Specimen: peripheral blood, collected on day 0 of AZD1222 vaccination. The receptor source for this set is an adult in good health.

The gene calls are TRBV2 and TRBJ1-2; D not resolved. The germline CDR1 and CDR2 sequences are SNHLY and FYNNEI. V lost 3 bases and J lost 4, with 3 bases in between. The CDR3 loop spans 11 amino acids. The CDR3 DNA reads TGTGCCAGCAGTGATGGCTATGGCTACACCTTC. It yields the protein CASSDGYGYTF. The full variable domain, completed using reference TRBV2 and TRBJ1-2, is EPEVTQTPSHQVTQMGQEVILRCVPISNHLYFYWYRQILGQKVEFLVSFYNNEISEKSEIFDDQFSVERPDGSNFTLKIRSTKLEDSAMYFCASSDGYGYTFGSGTRLTVV.

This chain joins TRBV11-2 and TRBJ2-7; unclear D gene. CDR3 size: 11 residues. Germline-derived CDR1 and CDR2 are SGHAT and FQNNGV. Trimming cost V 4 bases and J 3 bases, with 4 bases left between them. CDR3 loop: CASSSGYEQYF. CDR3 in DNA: TGTGCCAGCAGCTCAGGCTACGAGCAGTACTTC.

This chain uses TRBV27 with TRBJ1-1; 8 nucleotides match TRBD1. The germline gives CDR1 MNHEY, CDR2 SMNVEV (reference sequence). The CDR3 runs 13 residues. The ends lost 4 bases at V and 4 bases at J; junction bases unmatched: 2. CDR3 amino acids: CASSYGQGTEAFF. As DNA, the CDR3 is TGTGCCAGCAGTTACGGACAGGGCACTGAAGCTTTCTTT.

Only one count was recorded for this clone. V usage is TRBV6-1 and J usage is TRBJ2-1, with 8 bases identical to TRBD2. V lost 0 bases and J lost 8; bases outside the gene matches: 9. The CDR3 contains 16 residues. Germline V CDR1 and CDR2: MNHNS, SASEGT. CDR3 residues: CASSEADGRAGYEQFF. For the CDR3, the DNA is TGTGCCAGCAGTGAAGCCGACGGGAGGGCCGGGTATGAGCAGTTCTTC.

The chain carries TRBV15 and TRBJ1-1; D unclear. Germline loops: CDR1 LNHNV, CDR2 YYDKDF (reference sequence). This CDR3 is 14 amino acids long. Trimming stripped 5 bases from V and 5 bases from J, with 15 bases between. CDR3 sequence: CATSPSYVWTEAFF. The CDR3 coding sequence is TGTGCCACCAGCCCTAGTTACGTCTGGACTGAAGCTTTCTTT.

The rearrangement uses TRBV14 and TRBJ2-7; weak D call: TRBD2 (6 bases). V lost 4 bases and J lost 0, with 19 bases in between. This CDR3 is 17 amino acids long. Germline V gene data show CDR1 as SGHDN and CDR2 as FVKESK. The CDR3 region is CASSPPFGAGSSYEQYF. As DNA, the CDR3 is TGTGCCAGCAGCCCCCCTTTTGGAGCCGGGAGCTCCTACGAGCAGTACTTC.

CDR3 nucleotides: TGTGCCAGCAGCCCCTCTAGCTGGAGCTCCTACAATGAGCAGTTCTTC. This codes for CASSPSSWSSYNEQFF. The chain links TRBV4-2 to TRBJ2-1, with a tentative D call TRBD2 (5 bases). Germline lookup yields CDR1 LGHNA and CDR2 YNFKEQ. The germline V and J ends were trimmed by 4 bases and 0 bases, with 13 bases remaining between them. The CDR3 is 16 residues long.

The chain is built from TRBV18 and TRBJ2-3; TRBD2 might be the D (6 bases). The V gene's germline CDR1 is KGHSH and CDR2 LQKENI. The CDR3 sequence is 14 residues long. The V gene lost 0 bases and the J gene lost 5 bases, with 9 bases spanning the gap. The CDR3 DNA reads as TGTGCCAGCTCACCACCCGGGACTGTAGATACGCAGTATTTT. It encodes CASSPPGTVDTQYF. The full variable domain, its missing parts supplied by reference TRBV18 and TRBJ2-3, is NAGVMQNPRHLVRRRGQEARLRCSPMKGHSHVYWYRQLPEEGLKFMVYLQKENIIDESGMPKERFSAEFPKEGPSILRIQQVVRGDSAAYFCASSPPGTVDTQYFGPGTRLTVL.